This note documents a single T cell receptor (beta chain) sequence. Germline V gene data show CDR1 as SQVTM and CDR2 as ANQGSEA. V lost 4 bases and J lost 4; bases outside the gene matches: 11. This CDR3 comprises 16 residues. The record originates from a study of blood T cell repertoires in COVID-19. In the study overall: PBMCs, B-cell-depleted T cells, or T cells were the source of the cDNA or gDNA that made up the material.

The assay was immunoSEQ multiplex PCR, and TCRdb's table has in-frame clones only and misses some. In the table there are under 200,000 clones, less than 90% of which are singletons. J is TRBJ2-2 and V is TRBV29-1; 8 bases line up with TRBD2. This receptor was identified in a man in his sixties or seventies with active or convalescent COVID-19. Material: peripheral blood. The CDR3 coding sequence is TGCAGCGTTGTTCCCGACAGCGGGAGTTCCACCGGGGAGCTGTTTTTT. Its translation is CSVVPDSGSSTGELFF.